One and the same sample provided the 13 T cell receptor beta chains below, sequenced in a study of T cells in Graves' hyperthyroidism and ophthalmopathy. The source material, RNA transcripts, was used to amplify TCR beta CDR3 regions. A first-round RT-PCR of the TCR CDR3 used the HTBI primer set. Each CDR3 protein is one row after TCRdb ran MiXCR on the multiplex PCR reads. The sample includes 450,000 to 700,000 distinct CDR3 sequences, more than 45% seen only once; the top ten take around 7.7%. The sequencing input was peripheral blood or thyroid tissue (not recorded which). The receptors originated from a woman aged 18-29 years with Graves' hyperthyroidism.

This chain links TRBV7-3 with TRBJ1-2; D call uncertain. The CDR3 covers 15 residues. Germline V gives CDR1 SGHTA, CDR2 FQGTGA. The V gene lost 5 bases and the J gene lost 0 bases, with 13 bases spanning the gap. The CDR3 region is CASSASGKANYGYTF. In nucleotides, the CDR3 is TGTGCCAGCAGCGCTTCCGGGAAAGCTAACTATGGCTACACCTTC.

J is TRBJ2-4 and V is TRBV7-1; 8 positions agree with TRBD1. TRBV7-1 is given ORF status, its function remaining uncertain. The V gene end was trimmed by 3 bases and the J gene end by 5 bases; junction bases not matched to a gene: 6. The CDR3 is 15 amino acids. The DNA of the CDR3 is TGTGCCAGCAGCTCCCGAGACAGGGGCCAAAACATTCAGTACTTC. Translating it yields CASSSRDRGQNIQYF.

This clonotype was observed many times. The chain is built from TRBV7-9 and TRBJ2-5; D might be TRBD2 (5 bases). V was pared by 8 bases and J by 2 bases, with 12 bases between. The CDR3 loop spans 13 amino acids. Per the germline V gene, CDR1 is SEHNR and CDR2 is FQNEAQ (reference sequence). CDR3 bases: TGTGCCAGCGAACCGGGATCTCAAGAGACCCAGTACTTC. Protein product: CASEPGSQETQYF.

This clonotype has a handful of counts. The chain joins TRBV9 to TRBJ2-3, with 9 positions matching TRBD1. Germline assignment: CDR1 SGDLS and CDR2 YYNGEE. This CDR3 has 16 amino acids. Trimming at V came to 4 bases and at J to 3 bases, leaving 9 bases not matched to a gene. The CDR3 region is CASSHGTGTYTDTQYF. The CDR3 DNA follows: TGTGCCAGCAGCCACGGGACAGGGACGTATACAGATACGCAGTATTTT.

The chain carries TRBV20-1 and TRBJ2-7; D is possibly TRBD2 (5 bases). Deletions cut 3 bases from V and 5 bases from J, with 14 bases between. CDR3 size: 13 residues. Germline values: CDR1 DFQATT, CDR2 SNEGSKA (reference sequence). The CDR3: CSASQRLNNEQYF. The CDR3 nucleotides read TGCAGTGCTAGCCAGAGACTAAATAACGAGCAGTACTTC.

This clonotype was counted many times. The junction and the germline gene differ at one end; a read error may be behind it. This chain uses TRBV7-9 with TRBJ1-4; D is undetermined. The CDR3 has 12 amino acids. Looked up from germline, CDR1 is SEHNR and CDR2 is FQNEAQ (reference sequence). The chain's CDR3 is CASSLREEQPYF. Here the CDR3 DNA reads TGTGCCAGCAGCTTACGAGAAGAACAGCCGTATTTT.

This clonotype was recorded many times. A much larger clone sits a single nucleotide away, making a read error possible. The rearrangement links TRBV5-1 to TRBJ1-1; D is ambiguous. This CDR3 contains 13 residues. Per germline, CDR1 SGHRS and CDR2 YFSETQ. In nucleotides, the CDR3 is TGCGCCAGCGGCTTGCCGATGAACACTGAAGCTTTCTTT. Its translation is CASGLPMNTEAFF.

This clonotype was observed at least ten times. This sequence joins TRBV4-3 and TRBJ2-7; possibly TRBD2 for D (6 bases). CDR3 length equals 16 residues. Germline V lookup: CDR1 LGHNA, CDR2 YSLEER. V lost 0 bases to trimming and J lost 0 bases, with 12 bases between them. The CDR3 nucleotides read TGCGCCAGCAGCCAAGATCCTAGCGCATCCTCCTACGAGCAGTACTTC. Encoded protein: CASSQDPSASSYEQYF.

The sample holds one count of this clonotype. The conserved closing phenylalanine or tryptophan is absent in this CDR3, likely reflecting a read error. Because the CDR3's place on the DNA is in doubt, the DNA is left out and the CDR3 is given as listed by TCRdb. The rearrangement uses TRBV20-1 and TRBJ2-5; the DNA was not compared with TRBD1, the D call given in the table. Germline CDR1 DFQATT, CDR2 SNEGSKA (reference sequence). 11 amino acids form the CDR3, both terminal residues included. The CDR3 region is CSARDNRAQNT.

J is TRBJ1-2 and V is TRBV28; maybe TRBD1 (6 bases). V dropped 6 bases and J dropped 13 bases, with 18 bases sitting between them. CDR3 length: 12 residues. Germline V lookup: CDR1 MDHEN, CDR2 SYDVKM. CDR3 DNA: TGTGCCAGCAGCCCAAACCGGGACACCGGCACCTTC. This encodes CASSPNRDTGTF.

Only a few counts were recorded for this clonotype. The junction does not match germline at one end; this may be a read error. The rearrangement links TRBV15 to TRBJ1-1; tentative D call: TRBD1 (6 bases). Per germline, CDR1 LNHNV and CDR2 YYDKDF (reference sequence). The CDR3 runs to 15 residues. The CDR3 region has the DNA TGTGCCACCAGCAGCGGAGGGGGGCGCGACACTGAAGCTTCCTTT. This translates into CATSSGGGRDTEASF.

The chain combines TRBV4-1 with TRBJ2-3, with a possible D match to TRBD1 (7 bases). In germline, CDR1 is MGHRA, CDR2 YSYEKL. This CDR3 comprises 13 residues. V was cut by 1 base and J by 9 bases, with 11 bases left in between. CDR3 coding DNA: TGCGCCAGCAGCCAAGGGGCAGGGGGGACGCAGTATTTT. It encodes CASSQGAGGTQYF.

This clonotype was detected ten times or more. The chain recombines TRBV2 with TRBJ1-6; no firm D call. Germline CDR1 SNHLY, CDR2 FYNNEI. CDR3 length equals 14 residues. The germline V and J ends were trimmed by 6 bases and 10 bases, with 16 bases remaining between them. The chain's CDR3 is CASSEWPPESPLHF. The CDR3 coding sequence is TGTGCCAGCAGCGAATGGCCTCCTGAGTCACCCCTCCACTTT.